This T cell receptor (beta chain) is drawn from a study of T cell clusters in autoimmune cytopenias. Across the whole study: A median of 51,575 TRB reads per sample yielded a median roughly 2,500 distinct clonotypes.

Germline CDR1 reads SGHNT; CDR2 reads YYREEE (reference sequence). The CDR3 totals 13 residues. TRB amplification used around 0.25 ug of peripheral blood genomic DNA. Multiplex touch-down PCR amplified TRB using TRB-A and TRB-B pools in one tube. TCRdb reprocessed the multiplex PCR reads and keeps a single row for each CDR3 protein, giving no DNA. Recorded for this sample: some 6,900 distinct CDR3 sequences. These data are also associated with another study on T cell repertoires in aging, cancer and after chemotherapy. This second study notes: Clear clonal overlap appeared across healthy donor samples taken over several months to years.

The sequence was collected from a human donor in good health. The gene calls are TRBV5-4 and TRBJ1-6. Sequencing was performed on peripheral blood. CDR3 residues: CASSLEADSPLHF.